A single sample gave rise to the 32 T cell receptor beta chains below, sequenced in a study of CD8 T cells in Susac syndrome. Random-hexamer reverse transcription was applied to roughly 0.5 to 1 ug RNA. A single record per CDR3 protein comes from TCRdb applying MiXCR to the immunoSEQ multiplex PCR reads. Of some 300,000 distinct CDR3 sequences in the sample, roughly 90% are singletons; the top ten hold 0.18%. The sequencing sample was made of CD8+ T cells from PBMCs. These receptors were collected from a human donor with multiple sclerosis.

V gene TRBV2 combines with J gene TRBJ2-1; D unclear. Deletions cut 4 bases from V and 0 bases from J, with 10 bases between. Germline V CDR1 and CDR2: SNHLY, FYNNEI. The CDR3 loop spans 15 amino acids. CDR3 nucleotides: TGTGCCAGCAGTGCGGTCTTCGGCTCCTACAATGAGCAGTTCTTC. Encoded protein: CASSAVFGSYNEQFF.

J is TRBJ1-2 and V is TRBV30; TRBD1 agrees at 7 bases. V dropped 5 bases and J dropped 5; count of bases not matched to a gene: 8. Germline CDR1 reads GTSNPN; CDR2 reads SVGIG (reference sequence). The CDR3 extends over 13 amino acids. CDR3 in amino acids: CAWELDRIYGYTF. Here the CDR3 DNA reads TGTGCCTGGGAACTGGACAGGATTTATGGCTACACCTTC.

V gene TRBV27 combines with J gene TRBJ2-2; D is ambiguous. V gave up 5 bases and J gave up 4 bases, with 8 bases separating them. In germline, CDR1 is MNHEY, CDR2 SMNVEV (reference sequence). The CDR3 length is 13 residues. CDR3 residues: CASSPMGTGELFF. The CDR3 DNA reads TGTGCCAGCAGTCCGATGGGCACCGGGGAGCTGTTTTTT.

This chain connects TRBV29-1 to TRBJ2-2; 10 bases agree with TRBD2. V lost 4 bases, J lost 7 bases, and 6 bases stayed unmatched. Germline loops: CDR1 SQVTM, CDR2 ANQGSEA. This CDR3 is built from 14 residues. CDR3 DNA: TGCAGCGTTGTGCTAGCGGGAGTGGACGGGGAGCTGTTTTTT. This codes for CSVVLAGVDGELFF.

The chain links TRBV27 to TRBJ2-7; possible D gene TRBD2, 6 bases. This CDR3 spans 14 amino acids. Trimming removed 3 bases from V and 6 bases from J, with 15 bases in between. Per the germline V gene, CDR1 is MNHEY and CDR2 is SMNVEV (reference sequence). CDR3 sequence reads: CASSFTGTPFEQYF. DNA for the CDR3: TGTGCCAGCAGTTTCACCGGGACTCCCTTCGAGCAGTACTTC.

This chain links TRBV4-3 with TRBJ2-3; D remains unclear. Trimming shortened V by 3 bases and J by 0 bases, and 10 bases separated the two germline ends. The CDR3 runs to 15 residues. Germline CDR1 is LGHNA and CDR2 is YSLEER. The DNA for the CDR3 is TGCGCCAGCAGCCATAGGCCATCTAGCACAGATACGCAGTATTTT. Residues: CASSHRPSSTDTQYF.

The chain couples TRBV9 to TRBJ2-6; 9 nucleotides agree with TRBD1. After removal of 0 bases from V and 3 bases from J, the junction contained 10 bases not matched to a gene. Germline V lookup: CDR1 SGDLS, CDR2 YYNGEE. The CDR3 consists of 19 residues. CDR3 sequence: CASSVDGDRASRGANVLTF. CDR3 nucleotides: TGTGCCAGCAGCGTAGACGGGGACAGGGCTTCGCGTGGGGCCAACGTCCTGACTTTC.

V and J are TRBV3-1 and TRBJ2-1; 15 bases are a match to TRBD2. Germline assignment: CDR1 LGHDT and CDR2 YNNKEL (reference sequence). The CDR3 sequence is 19 residues long. V was clipped by 2 bases and J by 3 bases; unmatched bases: 8. CDR3 sequence (DNA): TGTGCCAGCAGCCAACCCCGGACTAGCGGGGGGGCTTTCTACAATGAGCAGTTCTTC. Its protein product is CASSQPRTSGGAFYNEQFF.

The genes are TRBV14 and TRBJ2-1; D not resolved. There are 13 residues in the CDR3. V was cut by 1 base and J by 4 bases, with 5 bases left in between. Germline values: CDR1 SGHDN, CDR2 FVKESK. The CDR3 region is CASSQVWYNEQFF. The CDR3 DNA reads TGTGCCAGCAGCCAAGTTTGGTACAATGAGCAGTTCTTC. The full variable domain, with the rest looked up from reference TRBV14 and TRBJ2-1, is EAGVTQFPSHSVIEKGQTVTLRCDPISGHDNLYWYRRVMGKEIKFLLHFVKESKQDESGMPNNRFLAERTGGTYSTLKVQPAELEDSGVYFCASSQVWYNEQFFGPGTRLTVL.

The V gene is TRBV24-1, the J gene TRBJ1-2, with D hard to call. Trimming took 5 bases from V and 8 from J, leaving 14 bases between them. Germline V lookup: CDR1 KGHDR, CDR2 SFDVKD. The CDR3 totals 13 residues. This chain's CDR3 is CATSVDGVSGYTF. The CDR3 bases are TGTGCCACCAGTGTCGACGGCGTTAGCGGCTACACCTTC.

The V gene is TRBV28, the J gene TRBJ1-4, with D perhaps matching TRBD1 (5 bases). Germline loops: CDR1 MDHEN, CDR2 SYDVKM. Trimming removed 2 bases at V and 6 bases at J, with 10 bases between. This CDR3 is built from 14 residues. The CDR3: CASSLQGGDEKLFF. The CDR3 DNA reads as TGTGCCAGCAGTTTACAGGGAGGTGATGAAAAACTGTTTTTT.

This chain joins TRBV2 and TRBJ2-3; perhaps TRBD2 as D (5 bases). V dropped 1 base and J dropped 2 bases, with 13 bases sitting between them. This CDR3 contains 16 residues. In germline, CDR1 is SNHLY, CDR2 FYNNEI. DNA of the CDR3: TGTGCCAGCAGTGAAGTACTACCGGGGTTCACAGATACGCAGTATTTT. It translates to CASSEVLPGFTDTQYF.

This clonotype was seen a single time. The rearrangement links TRBV12-3 or TRBV12-4 to TRBJ1-5; no definite D call. V was trimmed by 4 bases and J by 5 bases, leaving 6 bases between them. The length of the CDR3 is 12 residues. The CDR3 region is CASSYLDQPQHF. CDR3 bases: TGTGCCAGCAGTTACTTGGATCAGCCCCAGCATTTT.

The rearrangement links TRBV24-1 to TRBJ2-3; 7 nucleotides line up with TRBD1. The germline V gene encodes CDR1 KGHDR and CDR2 SFDVKD. The CDR3 sequence is 18 residues long. The J segment lost 2 bases and the V segment lost 0 bases, leaving 10 bases of the junction unmatched. CDR3 sequence: CATSDLNLGDSFTDTQYF. In DNA, the CDR3 is TGTGCCACCAGTGATTTGAACCTCGGGGACAGCTTCACAGATACGCAGTATTTT.

In regard to this clonotype: An end of the junction does not agree with germline; a read error may underlie this. The V call is TRBV7-6, the J call TRBJ2-1; TRBD2 matches at 8 bases. The CDR3 contains 13 residues. CDR1 and CDR2 (germline): SGHVS, FNYEAQ. CDR3 nucleotide sequence: TGTGCCAGCAGCTTAGGATCTAGCGGGCCCCGGGACTTC. Translated, it gives CASSLGSSGPRDF. Complete variable domain (other parts from reference TRBV7-6 and TRBJ2-1): GAGVSQSPRYKVTKRGQDVALRCDPISGHVSLYWYRQALGQGPEFLTYFNYEAQQDKSGLPNDRFSAERPEGSISTLTIQRTEQRDSAMYRCASSLGSSGPRDFGPGTRLTVL.

The chain uses TRBV25-1 and TRBJ1-4; tentatively, D is TRBD1 (5 bases). CDR1 and CDR2 from the germline V gene are MGHDK and SYGVNS. V lost 4 bases and J 6 bases, leaving 12 bases between the germline ends. The CDR3 consists of 14 residues. The CDR3 DNA follows: TGTGCCAGCAGTGTAGGGGTAGATCATGAAAAACTGTTTTTT. Translated, it gives CASSVGVDHEKLFF.

The chain recombines TRBV4-1 with TRBJ2-7; weak D call: TRBD1 (6 bases). The germline CDR1 and CDR2 sequences are MGHRA and YSYEKL. The CDR3 runs 15 residues. Trimming took off 1 base at V and 2 bases at J, with 12 bases between the two ends. CDR3 region: CASSQAQTGTYEQYF. The CDR3 DNA is TGCGCCAGCAGCCAAGCGCAAACAGGGACCTACGAGCAGTACTTC.

This sequence joins TRBV11-2 and TRBJ2-5; TRBD1 matches 9 bases. Trimming at V came to 5 bases and at J to 5 bases, leaving 9 bases not matched to a gene. This CDR3 has 15 amino acids. Germline V gives CDR1 SGHAT, CDR2 FQNNGV. The CDR3 DNA reads as TGTGCCAGCAGCCCCCGGGACAGGGTTTACGAGACCCAGTACTTC. Its protein product is CASSPRDRVYETQYF.

The chain joins TRBV6-5 to TRBJ1-1; D ambiguous. The CDR3 is 12 amino acids. V lost 2 bases to trimming and J lost 7 bases, with 8 bases between them. Germline CDR1 and CDR2: MNHEY and SVGAGI. The CDR3 region has the DNA TGTGCCAGCAGTTACGGAGCTGGTGAAGCTTTCTTT. Translating gives CASSYGAGEAFF.

The V call is TRBV12-5, the J call TRBJ2-1; D not certain. Trimming removed 1 base at V and 5 bases at J, with 6 bases between. CDR3 length: 13 amino acids. Germline CDR1 is LGHNT and CDR2 is FRNRAP. The CDR3 spells CASGLGSHNEQFF. Written as DNA, the CDR3 is TGTGCTAGTGGTTTGGGCAGCCACAATGAGCAGTTCTTC.

V usage is TRBV30 and J usage is TRBJ2-7, with D uncertain. The CDR3 runs to 14 residues. Germline V CDR1 and CDR2: GTSNPN, SVGIG (reference sequence). The V end was cut by 5 bases, the J end by 0 bases, with 14 bases between. In DNA form, the CDR3 reads TGTGCCTGGGATTACGGGTCCTACTCCTACGAGCAGTACTTC. Protein sequence: CAWDYGSYSYEQYF.

The chain couples TRBV7-8 to TRBJ2-3; no reliable D call. The CDR3 is 12 residues long. V lost 5 bases and J lost 2, with 5 bases in between. Germline V gene lookup returns CDR1 SGHVS and CDR2 FQNEAQ. Here the CDR3 DNA reads TGTGCCAGCAGCCCTCACACAGATACGCAGTATTTT. Its translation is CASSPHTDTQYF.

The V gene is TRBV7-2, the J gene TRBJ2-7; 15 bases map to TRBD2. The J segment lost 6 bases and the V segment lost 4 bases, leaving 16 bases of the junction unmatched. The germline CDR1 and CDR2 sequences are SGHTA and FQGNSA. This CDR3 region has 19 residues. The CDR3 sequence is CASSSIITGTSGRRPEQYF. The CDR3 DNA is TGTGCCAGCAGCTCCATAATAACCGGGACTAGCGGGAGGAGGCCCGAGCAGTACTTC.

The chain has TRBV7-8 and TRBJ2-4; D call uncertain. The germline CDR1 and CDR2 sequences are SGHVS and FQNEAQ. The CDR3 loop spans 17 amino acids. V was pared by 2 bases and J by 1 base, with 15 bases between. CDR3 in amino acids: CASSLRGPGGAKNIQYF. CDR3 DNA: TGTGCCAGCAGCTTAAGAGGCCCAGGTGGGGCCAAAAACATTCAGTACTTC.

The genes are TRBV5-4 and TRBJ2-1; D tentatively reads TRBD1 or TRBD2 (6 bases each). Germline values: CDR1 SGHNT, CDR2 YYREEE (reference sequence). This CDR3 is built from 15 residues. Trimming removed 5 bases from V and 7 bases from J, with 19 bases in between. The CDR3 region is CASRLWGARVNEQFF. For the CDR3, the DNA is TGTGCCAGCAGGTTGTGGGGGGCGCGAGTAAATGAGCAGTTCTTC.

The genes are TRBV6-1 and TRBJ2-2; maybe TRBD2 (6 bases). V lost 8 bases to trimming and J lost 6 bases, with 16 bases between them. The CDR3 is 14 amino acids. Germline V gene lookup returns CDR1 MNHNS and CDR2 SASEGT. The CDR3 reads CASYGTSLPGELFF. CDR3 bases: TGTGCCAGCTATGGGACTTCGCTGCCCGGGGAGCTGTTTTTT.

The chain joins TRBV27 to TRBJ1-2, with 8 bases identical to TRBD1. Losses at the gene ends were 6 bases for V and 4 bases for J; bases not matched to a gene: 4. The germline gives CDR1 MNHEY, CDR2 SMNVEV (reference sequence). The length of the CDR3 is 13 residues. CDR3 sequence reads: CASRTGVGYGYTF. The DNA for the CDR3 is TGTGCCAGCAGGACAGGGGTTGGCTATGGCTACACCTTC.

CDR3: CASSFFRLAPLGTQYF. DNA of the CDR3: TGTGCCAGCAGCTTCTTCAGACTAGCGCCACTTGGTACGCAGTATTTT. This chain links TRBV7-8 with TRBJ2-3, with TRBD2 matching over 8 bases. V was clipped by 3 bases and J by 8 bases; unmatched bases: 13. The CDR3 runs 16 residues. Per germline, CDR1 SGHVS and CDR2 FQNEAQ.

The chain couples TRBV6-5 to TRBJ2-7; D ambiguous. CDR3 length: 14 amino acids. Germline assignment: CDR1 MNHEY and CDR2 SVGAGI. V dropped 0 bases and J dropped 2 bases, with 8 bases sitting between them. The CDR3 region is CASSYSRHPYEQYF. The CDR3 DNA is TGTGCCAGCAGTTACTCGCGCCATCCCTACGAGCAGTACTTC.

V usage is TRBV7-2 and J usage is TRBJ1-5; TRBD1 agrees at 9 bases. The CDR3 sequence is 14 residues long. The germline V gene encodes CDR1 SGHTA and CDR2 FQGNSA. V trimming: 5 bases; J trimming: 5 bases; junction bases outside the gene matches: 4. DNA for the CDR3: TGTGCCAGCAGCCCCGGGACAGGGTATCAGCCCCAGCATTTT. Translating gives CASSPGTGYQPQHF.

V gene TRBV29-1 combines with J gene TRBJ2-7; 7 bases map to TRBD1. Germline V lookup: CDR1 SQVTM, CDR2 ANQGSEA. This CDR3 has 14 amino acids. The ends lost 0 bases at V and 2 bases at J; junction bases unmatched: 4. In DNA form, the CDR3 reads TGCAGCGTTGAAGATCGGGACAGCCCCTACGAGCAGTACTTC. Translated, it gives CSVEDRDSPYEQYF.

The rearrangement links TRBV2 to TRBJ2-5, with 10 bases that match TRBD1. The germline CDR1 and CDR2 sequences are SNHLY and FYNNEI. V was pared by 5 bases and J by 4 bases, with 1 base of the junction left unmatched. This CDR3 region has 13 residues. CDR3 sequence: CASSWTGGETQYF. The CDR3, as DNA: TGTGCCAGCAGTTGGACAGGGGGAGAGACCCAGTACTTC.